Sequencing of this TCR beta chain was carried out in a study of blood T cell repertoires in COVID-19. Study in general: Acute and convalescent COVID-19 samples came from the United States, Italy and Spain. PBMCs, B-cell-depleted T cells, or T cells provided the cDNA or gDNA that made up the material.

Study processing details: Amplification of reference gene primers provided the estimated nucleated cell counts. Measured with immunoSEQ multiplex PCR; TCRdb has only the in-frame clones, and not every one. V, J and clone size derive from that table, while D and trimming were established from the DNA sequence. Of under 100,000 clones detected, around 85% appear once; the ten largest clones hold around 7.9%. The germline CDR1 and CDR2 sequences are MGHRA and YSYEKL. The ends lost 6 bases at V and 2 bases at J; junction bases unmatched: 3. CDR3 length: 13 residues. Sequenced material: peripheral blood. J is TRBJ1-1 and V is TRBV4-1, with TRBD1 matching 7 bases. The receptor comes from a young man with acute or convalescent COVID-19. Here the CDR3 DNA reads TGCGCCAGCAGGCCAGGGGGTAACACTGAAGCTTTCTTT. It specifies CASRPGGNTEAFF.